A selection of T cell receptor beta chains follows, all from one sample in a study of cytomegalovirus exposure and HLA in healthy donors. TCRdb's table, derived via immunoSEQ multiplex PCR, lists solely in-frame clones and lacks some. The data contain 160,000 or so clones, about 68% of them singletons. Material: PBMCs. Every receptor here comes from a female donor in good health and CMV-seronegative. Each CDR3 is given with its conserved first and last residue. D genes are given only for firm matches. The size field is filled for only some rows; it gives once, few, many or a size class.

CDR3 DNA: TGCGCCAGCAGCCAAGACCCTCCAGGGGAGTGGGCCGGGGAGCTGTTTTTT
CDR3 protein: CASSQDPPGEWAGELFF
D gene: -
J gene: TRBJ2-2
V gene: TRBV4-3
clone size: -

CDR3 DNA: TGTGCCAGTACCAGCCCCCAGGGGCGAGGGAGAAGGGACACTGAAGCTTTCTTT
CDR3 protein: CASTSPQGRGRRDTEAFF
D gene: -
J gene: TRBJ1-1
V gene: TRBV19
clone size: -

CDR3 DNA: TGCAGCGTTGAAGGGGAAAGGGGAAGGGGGCAAGGCTACACCTTC
CDR3 protein: CSVEGERGRGQGYTF
D gene: TRBD1
J gene: TRBJ1-2
V gene: TRBV29-1
clone size: few

CDR3 DNA: TGTGCCAGCAGCCGAAAAGCTACAGGGATAAGCTATCTCGAGCAGTACTTC
CDR3 protein: CASSRKATGISYLEQYF
D gene: -
J gene: TRBJ2-7
V gene: TRBV5-4
clone size: once

CDR3 DNA: TGTGCTAGCAGCTTAGCGGAGGGGAAGGGGAGTGAGCAGTTCTTC
CDR3 protein: CASSLAEGKGSEQFF
D gene: -
J gene: TRBJ2-1
V gene: TRBV7-7
clone size: -

CDR3 DNA: TGTGCCAGTAGTATAGATCTTTATCGTGCGGGTTCTGGGGCCAACGTCCTGACTTTC
CDR3 protein: CASSIDLYRAGSGANVLTF
D gene: -
J gene: TRBJ2-6
V gene: TRBV19
clone size: -

CDR3 DNA: TGTGCCAGCAGTTTCCAGACTAGCGGGGGGGGAAACGGGGAGCTGTTTTTT
CDR3 protein: CASSFQTSGGGNGELFF
D gene: TRBD2
J gene: TRBJ2-2
V gene: TRBV27
clone size: -

CDR3 DNA: TGTGCCAGCAGCCCCCGGGCCGGGAGGGGGCAGTTCTTC
CDR3 protein: CASSPRAGRGQFF
D gene: TRBD2
J gene: TRBJ2-1
V gene: TRBV7-9
clone size: -

CDR3 DNA: TGTGCCAGCTGGGGCCTCTATGGCTACACCTTC
CDR3 protein: CASWGLYGYTF
D gene: -
J gene: TRBJ1-2
V gene: TRBV9
clone size: -

CDR3 DNA: TGTGCCAGTAGCCGGATGGGACAGACGGGAAACACCATATATTTT
CDR3 protein: CASSRMGQTGNTIYF
D gene: TRBD1
J gene: TRBJ1-3
V gene: TRBV19
clone size: -

CDR3 DNA: TGTGCCAGCAGCCCAGAGGGCTCCTTTCTCTTCGCCGAGCAGTACTTC
CDR3 protein: CASSPEGSFLFAEQYF
D gene: -
J gene: TRBJ2-7
V gene: TRBV11-2
clone size: -

CDR3 DNA: TGTGCCAGTAGTATCGGAGGGCCACAGAATGAGCAGTTCTTC
CDR3 protein: CASSIGGPQNEQFF
D gene: -
J gene: TRBJ2-1
V gene: TRBV19
clone size: -

CDR3 DNA: TGTGCCAGTACCCCGGACAGGGTCAATCAGCCCCAGCATTTT
CDR3 protein: CASTPDRVNQPQHF
D gene: TRBD1
J gene: TRBJ1-5
V gene: TRBV19
clone size: -

CDR3 DNA: TGTGCCAGCAGTTTGACAGGGGGCGTCATTCAGTACTTC
CDR3 protein: CASSLTGGVIQYF
D gene: TRBD1
J gene: TRBJ2-4
V gene: TRBV28
clone size: -

CDR3 DNA: TGTGCCAGCACCCAGACAGGGTATGGCTACACCTTC
CDR3 protein: CASTQTGYGYTF
D gene: TRBD1
J gene: TRBJ1-2
V gene: TRBV25-1
clone size: -

CDR3 DNA: TGTGCCTGGGGTAGAGGGACTGGGGCCAACGTCCTGACTTTC
CDR3 protein: CAWGRGTGANVLTF
D gene: -
J gene: TRBJ2-6
V gene: TRBV30
clone size: -

CDR3 DNA: TGTGCCAGCGCTGAGCCAGGGTGGCTGGGCTACACCTTC
CDR3 protein: CASAEPGWLGYTF
D gene: -
J gene: TRBJ1-2
V gene: TRBV7-9
clone size: -

CDR3 DNA: TGTGCCAGCACCCCAGGGAACAGAAACTATGGCTACACCTTC
CDR3 protein: CASTPGNRNYGYTF
D gene: -
J gene: TRBJ1-2
V gene: TRBV2
clone size: -

CDR3 DNA: TGCAGCGTGGATTACTTTGAACAGGGATCCGGGGCCAACGTCCTGACTTTC
CDR3 protein: CSVDYFEQGSGANVLTF
D gene: -
J gene: TRBJ2-6
V gene: TRBV29-1
clone size: -

CDR3 DNA: TGTGCCAGCAGCGTTGGGGGGAGGGCAGAGACCCAGTACTTC
CDR3 protein: CASSVGGRAETQYF
D gene: TRBD2
J gene: TRBJ2-5
V gene: TRBV9
clone size: once

CDR3 DNA: TGCGCCAGCAGCCAAGCTTACGAGCAGTACTTC
CDR3 protein: CASSQAYEQYF
D gene: -
J gene: TRBJ2-7
V gene: TRBV4-1
clone size: -

CDR3 DNA: TGTGCCAGCAGCGTATCGACAGCAGGGGAAGGATCCTACGAGCAGTACTTC
CDR3 protein: CASSVSTAGEGSYEQYF
D gene: -
J gene: TRBJ2-7
V gene: TRBV9
clone size: few

CDR3 DNA: TGTGCCAGTAGTAGGGAGGGCCGCTGGGCCACATACAATGAGCAGTTCTTC
CDR3 protein: CASSREGRWATYNEQFF
D gene: TRBD2
J gene: TRBJ2-1
V gene: TRBV19
clone size: -

CDR3 DNA: TGTGCCAGCAGGGACACACCGGACAGGGGCAATCAGCCCCAGCATTTT
CDR3 protein: CASRDTPDRGNQPQHF
D gene: TRBD1
J gene: TRBJ1-5
V gene: TRBV6-6
clone size: -

CDR3 DNA: TGTGCCAGCAGTTCGACGGGAGGGGTAGGGCCCCAGCATTTT
CDR3 protein: CASSSTGGVGPQHF
D gene: -
J gene: TRBJ1-5
V gene: TRBV6-5
clone size: -

CDR3 DNA: TGCAGCGTTGAAGAAGGAGGAGGACTAGACTACTATGGCTACACCTTC
CDR3 protein: CSVEEGGGLDYYGYTF
D gene: -
J gene: TRBJ1-2
V gene: TRBV29-1
clone size: -

CDR3 DNA: TGTGCCAGTAGTAAGGTAGCGGGGCCTAACAATGAGCAGTTCTTC
CDR3 protein: CASSKVAGPNNEQFF
D gene: TRBD2
J gene: TRBJ2-1
V gene: TRBV19
clone size: -

CDR3 DNA: TGTGCCAGTAGGAGACAGGGGCATAGCAATCAGCCCCAGCATTTT
CDR3 protein: CASRRQGHSNQPQHF
D gene: TRBD1
J gene: TRBJ1-5
V gene: TRBV19
clone size: -

CDR3 DNA: TGTGCCTGGGGTCTAGGGGTTGGCACCGGGGAGCTGTTTTTT
CDR3 protein: CAWGLGVGTGELFF
D gene: -
J gene: TRBJ2-2
V gene: TRBV30
clone size: -

CDR3 DNA: TGTGCCAGCAGTGAGCGGGAGGCCGGGGAGCTGTTTTTT
CDR3 protein: CASSEREAGELFF
D gene: TRBD2
J gene: TRBJ2-2
V gene: TRBV6-1
clone size: few

CDR3 DNA: TGTGCCAGCAGTGAAACACGGACAGGGGGCTACGAGCAGTACTTC
CDR3 protein: CASSETRTGGYEQYF
D gene: TRBD1
J gene: TRBJ2-7
V gene: TRBV6-1
clone size: once

CDR3 DNA: TGCGCCAGCAGCCAGACTAGCGGGGGGGCCACAGATACGCAGTATTTT
CDR3 protein: CASSQTSGGATDTQYF
D gene: TRBD2
J gene: TRBJ2-3
V gene: TRBV5-1
clone size: once

CDR3 DNA: TGTGCCACCAGCAGAGGACGGGACAGCGCCTATGGCTACACCTTC
CDR3 protein: CATSRGRDSAYGYTF
D gene: TRBD1
J gene: TRBJ1-2
V gene: TRBV15
clone size: -

CDR3 DNA: TGTGCCAGCAGTTTCCGGGAACGAAGGTCCTATAATTCACCCCTCCACTTT
CDR3 protein: CASSFRERRSYNSPLHF
D gene: -
J gene: TRBJ1-6
V gene: TRBV27
clone size: -

CDR3 DNA: TGTGCCAGTAGTATTGACAGGCGGAGCGGCGAGCAGTACTTC
CDR3 protein: CASSIDRRSGEQYF
D gene: -
J gene: TRBJ2-7
V gene: TRBV19
clone size: -

CDR3 DNA: TGTGCCATCAGTGAGTCCCTCCTTTCCTACGAGCAGTACTTC
CDR3 protein: CAISESLLSYEQYF
D gene: -
J gene: TRBJ2-7
V gene: TRBV10-3
clone size: -

CDR3 DNA: TGTGCCAGCTCACCAACCCCACAGGCAAACGGGCAGTACTTC
CDR3 protein: CASSPTPQANGQYF
D gene: -
J gene: TRBJ2-7
V gene: TRBV18
clone size: -

CDR3 DNA: TGTGCCAGCACGTCGGGGGAGGGGACTGAAGCTTTCTTT
CDR3 protein: CASTSGEGTEAFF
D gene: -
J gene: TRBJ1-1
V gene: TRBV2
clone size: -

CDR3 DNA: TGTGCCAGCAGCACGCCTCGGGGAGCGGGAGGGTCCTACAATGAGCAGTTCTTC
CDR3 protein: CASSTPRGAGGSYNEQFF
D gene: TRBD2
J gene: TRBJ2-1
V gene: TRBV7-2
clone size: -

CDR3 DNA: TGCAGCACCAGGACTAGCGTCTACGAGCAGTACTTC
CDR3 protein: CSTRTSVYEQYF
D gene: TRBD2
J gene: TRBJ2-7
V gene: TRBV29-1
clone size: -

CDR3 DNA: TGTGCCATCAGGGAGGCGGGTCCGTCCAATGAGCAGTTCTTC
CDR3 protein: CAIREAGPSNEQFF
D gene: -
J gene: TRBJ2-1
V gene: TRBV10-3
clone size: -